This paragraph reports one T cell receptor beta chain. These data belong to a study of T cell changes during pregnancy in multiple sclerosis. Germline V gene sequence: CDR1 SEHNR, CDR2 FQNEAQ (reference sequence). This CDR3 spans 11 amino acids. V lost 4 bases to trimming and J lost 10 bases, with 8 bases between them. Sequenced by immunoSEQ multiplex PCR; TCRdb stores in-frame clones only, minus some. The repertoire holds about 130,000 clones, with 95% to 98% as singletons. The chain joins TRBV7-9 to TRBJ2-1; D gene ambiguous. The origin of this receptor is a female donor with multiple sclerosis, enrolled in a pregnancy study. The starting material was peripheral blood, obtained after pregnancy. The CDR3 spells CASSSGPEQFF. The CDR3 DNA reads TGTGCCAGCAGCTCAGGCCCCGAGCAGTTCTTC.